What follows are 27 T cell receptor beta chains derived from one specimen sequenced in a study of T cell responses to AZD1222 COVID-19 vaccine (dated by TCRdb to 2020 to 2022). Library preparation was by the immunoSEQ multiplex PCR assay. The table was pulled from immuneACCESS by TCRdb, which kept in-frame rearrangements only. Such tables lose some clones; where checked, under half of the loss comes from unresolved V genes, and the rest has no known cause. Recorded for this sample are approximately 94,000 clones; roughly 86% of them occurred a single time. Of the sample, over 4% falls within the top ten clones. Interpreted using the paper, the time point label stands for: baseline before first vaccination. Reading the label with the study, this specimen's treatment or condition is: meningococcal conjugate vaccine given as trial control. Sequences were derived from peripheral blood, sampled on day 0 of MenACWY control vaccination. Receptor source: an adult in good health.

The V gene is TRBV7-2, the J gene TRBJ2-7, with D perhaps TRBD2 (5 bases). The CDR3 has 15 residues. The germline V gene encodes CDR1 SGHTA and CDR2 FQGNSA. Trimming shortened V by 1 base and J by 2 bases, and 12 bases separated the two germline ends. Here the CDR3 DNA reads TGTGCCAGCAGCTTAGGCGGGTCTAGGACCTACGAGCAGTACTTC. This sequence encodes CASSLGGSRTYEQYF.

This chain joins TRBV5-4 and TRBJ1-2; D is perhaps TRBD1 (6 bases). Germline loops: CDR1 SGHNT, CDR2 YYREEE (reference sequence). CDR3 length: 12 residues. V was clipped by 2 bases and J by 10 bases, with 12 bases between them. CDR3 coding DNA: TGTGCCAGCAGCTTCCGGGACACCCTCTACACCTTC. Its translation is CASSFRDTLYTF.

This rearrangement joins TRBV4-3 to TRBJ1-6; a possible D gene is TRBD1 (6 bases). Germline V gene data show CDR1 as LGHNA and CDR2 as YSLEER. Trimming took off 4 bases at V and 7 bases at J, with 20 bases between the two ends. The CDR3 sequence is 17 residues long. The CDR3 spells CASSPRQVAGGNSPLHF. Written as DNA, the CDR3 is TGCGCCAGCAGCCCTCGACAGGTTGCCGGGGGGAATTCACCCCTCCACTTT.

The CDR3 DNA is TGTGCCAGCAGCTCCCGGACGGGGGACACTGAAGCTTTCTTT. It yields the protein CASSSRTGDTEAFF. The rearrangement uses TRBV21-1 and TRBJ1-1. TRBV21-1 is given as a pseudogene. The CDR3 is 14 amino acids.

The genes are TRBV5-1 and TRBJ1-3; 7 nucleotides agree with TRBD1. Trimming took 4 bases from V and 0 from J; bases not matched to a gene: 13. The germline CDR1 and CDR2 sequences are SGHRS and YFSETQ. This CDR3 comprises 18 residues. The CDR3 region is CASSPRDSDTSSGNTIYF. CDR3 coding DNA: TGCGCCAGCAGCCCAAGGGACAGCGACACCTCCTCTGGAAACACCATATATTTT.

The J gene is TRBJ1-4, the V gene TRBV19; TRBD1 agrees at 8 bases. Per germline, CDR1 LNHDA and CDR2 SQIVND (reference sequence). J lost 5 bases, V lost 7 bases, and 6 bases had no gene match. The CDR3 extends over 14 amino acids. The CDR3 is CASNTGTGNEKLFF. CDR3 in DNA: TGTGCCAGTAACACCGGGACAGGCAATGAAAAACTGTTTTTT.

V usage is TRBV19 and J usage is TRBJ1-2; D uncertain. Trimming removed 0 bases from V and 4 bases from J, with 12 bases in between. CDR3 length: 15 amino acids. CDR1 is LNHDA and CDR2 is SQIVND in the germline V gene (reference sequence). CDR3 DNA: TGTGCCAGTAGTATAGATCCCCGGCGGCCCTATGGCTACACCTTC. It specifies CASSIDPRRPYGYTF.

The CDR3: CASSPDRGDRMNTEAFF. The CDR3 nucleotides are TGTGCCAGCAGTCCAGACAGGGGCGACAGGATGAACACTGAAGCTTTCTTT. This chain links TRBV6-6 with TRBJ1-1; 8 bases fit TRBD1. Per the germline V gene, CDR1 is MNHNY and CDR2 is SVGAGI (reference sequence). The CDR3 loop spans 17 amino acids. The junction had 11 bases not matched to a gene; V was cut back by 5 bases and J by 0 bases.

The gene calls are TRBV7-2 and TRBJ2-5; no clear D gene. V lost 1 base, J lost 2 bases, and 2 bases lay in between. The CDR3 length is 12 residues. Germline lookup yields CDR1 SGHTA and CDR2 FQGNSA. Here the CDR3 DNA reads TGTGCCAGCAGCTTAGGGCAAGAGACCCAGTACTTC. Amino acid sequence: CASSLGQETQYF.

The DNA for the CDR3 is TGTGCCAGCAGCGCACGGGGGGTCGGCACTGAAGCTTTCTTT. Translated, it gives CASSARGVGTEAFF. This chain connects TRBV9 to TRBJ1-1; TRBD1 might be the D (5 bases). V shed 3 bases and J shed 4 bases, with 13 bases lying between them. The CDR3 covers 14 residues. Germline CDR1 and CDR2: SGDLS and YYNGEE.

The rearrangement joins TRBV5-1 to TRBJ1-2; D is perhaps TRBD1 (5 bases). Germline V gene lookup returns CDR1 SGHRS and CDR2 YFSETQ. The CDR3 spans 16 residues. V shed 0 bases and J shed 4 bases, with 16 bases lying between them. In DNA form, the CDR3 reads TGCGCCAGCAGCTTGGGGGCCGGGACGGTAGCCTATGGCTACACCTTC. Encoded protein: CASSLGAGTVAYGYTF.

The chain uses TRBV29-1 and TRBJ1-3, with unresolved D. Trimming took off 6 bases at V and 0 bases at J, with 12 bases between the two ends. CDR1 is SQVTM, CDR2 ANQGSEA, per germline. CDR3 size: 14 residues. CDR3 in amino acids: CSVASDTSGNTIYF. In DNA, the CDR3 is TGCAGCGTCGCCAGTGATACCTCTGGAAACACCATATATTTT. Filled out from reference TRBV29-1 and TRBJ1-3, the complete variable domain reads SAVISQKPSRDICQRGTSLTIQCQVDSQVTMMFWYRQQPGQSLTLIATANQGSEATYESGFVIDKFPISRPNLTFSTLTVSNMSPEDSSIYLCSVASDTSGNTIYFGEGSWLTVV.

Only one count was recorded for this clone. The gene calls are TRBV5-5 and TRBJ2-7; D might be TRBD2 (5 bases). CDR3 size: 15 residues. With 1 base removed from V and 4 bases from J, the gap between germline ends came to 15 bases. Germline CDR1 SGHKS, CDR2 YYEKEE (reference sequence). The CDR3 reads CASSLLATWEYEQYF. Written as DNA, the CDR3 is TGTGCCAGCAGCTTGCTGGCAACTTGGGAGTACGAGCAGTACTTC.

This chain uses TRBV9 with TRBJ2-1, with 9 bases that match TRBD1. After removal of 4 bases from V and 8 bases from J, the junction contained 7 bases not matched to a gene. The CDR3 sequence is 14 residues long. The germline V gene has CDR1 SGDLS and CDR2 YYNGEE. The CDR3 nucleotides are TGTGCCAGCAGCTTAAGACAGGGGGAGGATGAGCAGTTCTTC. It is translated as CASSLRQGEDEQFF.

CDR3 sequence (DNA): TGTGCCTGGAGTACAGGGCCCACGCTTACAGTTCGGCCCCAGCATTTT. Amino acid sequence: CAWSTGPTLTVRPQHF. The rearrangement joins TRBV30 to TRBJ1-5; possible D gene TRBD1, 6 bases. This CDR3 is 16 amino acids long. V was clipped by 2 bases and J by 9 bases, with 23 bases between them. Germline CDR1 GTSNPN, CDR2 SVGIG (reference sequence).

J is TRBJ1-5 and V is TRBV7-2; 9 nucleotides match TRBD1. The germline CDR1 and CDR2 sequences are SGHTA and FQGNSA. This CDR3 has 17 residues. Losses at the gene ends were 5 bases for V and 4 bases for J; bases not matched to a gene: 12. In DNA form, the CDR3 reads TGTGCCAGCAGCCTCGGACAGGGGCTACCTCTAAATCAGCCCCAGCATTTT. Protein product: CASSLGQGLPLNQPQHF.

The rearrangement joins TRBV6-5 to TRBJ2-1; possibly TRBD2 for D (6 bases). This CDR3 is 15 amino acids long. In germline, CDR1 is MNHEY, CDR2 SVGAGI. The ends were cut back, 7 bases at V and 6 bases at J, with 19 bases in the middle. CDR3 sequence reads: CASNLGGSVGNEQFF. The CDR3 region has the DNA TGTGCCAGCAACCTTGGGGGGAGTGTCGGCAATGAGCAGTTCTTC.

V usage is TRBV7-9 and J usage is TRBJ2-5; unclear D gene. V lost 5 bases, J lost 5 bases, and 12 bases lay in between. This CDR3 is built from 13 residues. Germline V CDR1 and CDR2: SEHNR, FQNEAQ (reference sequence). CDR3 nucleotides: TGTGCCAGCAGCACCGAGTGGGCGGAGACCCAGTACTTC. It encodes CASSTEWAETQYF.

This clone was seen only once. The rearrangement uses TRBV19 and TRBJ2-5, with 16 nucleotides matching TRBD2. V shed 5 bases, J shed 4 bases, and the junction held 7 bases outside the gene matches. The germline V gene has CDR1 LNHDA and CDR2 SQIVND (reference sequence). There are 17 residues in the CDR3. The CDR3 region has the DNA TGTGCCAGTAGTCCGGGACTAGCGGGAGGGCTGGGAGAGACCCAGTACTTC. This sequence encodes CASSPGLAGGLGETQYF.

This chain links TRBV28 with TRBJ1-4; 7 nucleotides agree with TRBD1. Germline lookup yields CDR1 MDHEN and CDR2 SYDVKM. The CDR3 runs to 15 residues. Losses at the gene ends were 7 bases for V and 4 bases for J; bases not matched to a gene: 9. Here the CDR3 reads CASNVVTGNNEKLFF. The CDR3 nucleotides read TGTGCCAGCAATGTAGTGACAGGGAATAATGAAAAACTGTTTTTT. Supplemented by reference TRBV28 and TRBJ1-4, the full variable domain reads DVKVTQSSRYLVKRTGEKVFLECVQDMDHENMFWYRQDPGLGLRLIYFSYDVKMKEKGDIPEGYSVSREKKERFSLILESASTNQTSMYLCASNVVTGNNEKLFFGSGTQLSVL.

The V call is TRBV10-3, the J call TRBJ2-7; the D is unclear. CDR1 and CDR2 (germline): ENHRY, SYGVKD. V was trimmed by 4 bases and J by 3 bases, leaving 7 bases between them. The CDR3 runs 12 residues. CDR3: CAISGRDYEQYF. The CDR3, as DNA: TGTGCCATCAGTGGAAGGGACTACGAGCAGTACTTC.

The rearrangement links TRBV28 to TRBJ1-2; no reliable D call. The CDR3 loop spans 14 amino acids. V lost 2 bases, J lost 5 bases, and 12 bases lay in between. The germline V gene encodes CDR1 MDHEN and CDR2 SYDVKM. CDR3 nucleotide sequence: TGTGCCAGCAGTTTAGGGTGGGGTCGGTATGGCTACACCTTC. It specifies CASSLGWGRYGYTF.

This rearrangement joins TRBV19 to TRBJ2-2, with 8 bases fitting TRBD1. Germline CDR1 LNHDA, CDR2 SQIVND (reference sequence). The CDR3 is 15 residues long. Germline trimming cut 3 bases from V and 6 bases from J; bases unmatched to any gene: 6. The CDR3 region is CASSIPGQAAGELFF. CDR3 nucleotide sequence: TGTGCCAGTAGTATTCCGGGACAGGCCGCCGGGGAGCTGTTTTTT. Combining the CDR3 with reference TRBV19 and TRBJ2-2 gives the whole variable domain DGGITQSPKYLFRKEGQNVTLSCEQNLNHDAMYWYRQDPGQGLRLIYYSQIVNDFQKGDIAEGYSVSREKKESFPLTVTSAQKNPTAFYLCASSIPGQAAGELFFGEGSRLTVL.

V and J are TRBV5-1 and TRBJ1-1; D may be TRBD1 (5 bases). The CDR3 length is 14 residues. Trimming pared 7 bases from V and 4 bases from J, leaving 17 bases between. From germline, CDR1 is SGHRS and CDR2 YFSETQ. The CDR3 protein is CASAVVGGSTEAFF. Written as DNA, the CDR3 is TGCGCCAGCGCCGTGGTGGGGGGATCCACTGAAGCTTTCTTT.

The V gene is TRBV5-4, the J gene TRBJ1-2; 11 nucleotides match TRBD1. Trimming removed 0 bases from V and 4 bases from J; junction bases left unmatched: 5. Germline values: CDR1 SGHNT, CDR2 YYREEE (reference sequence). This CDR3 is built from 16 residues. The chain's CDR3 is CASSLVSGQGAYGYTF. DNA for the CDR3: TGTGCCAGCAGCTTGGTTTCTGGACAGGGGGCCTATGGCTACACCTTC.

The rearrangement uses TRBV12-3 or TRBV12-4 and TRBJ1-3, with D unclear. Trimming removed 5 bases from V and 4 bases from J, with 6 bases in between. CDR3 length equals 12 residues. This chain's CDR3 is CASSPLGNTIYF. DNA of the CDR3: TGTGCCAGCAGTCCATTAGGAAACACCATATATTTT.

V is TRBV7-2 and J is TRBJ1-4, with D possibly matching TRBD1 (5 bases). CDR3 length equals 14 residues. The germline CDR1 and CDR2 sequences are SGHTA and FQGNSA. V was pared by 6 bases and J by 13 bases, with 21 bases between. The CDR3 bases are TGTGCCAGCAGTCGAGGGGCGACCCGTAGCATACTGTTTTTT. It encodes CASSRGATRSILFF.